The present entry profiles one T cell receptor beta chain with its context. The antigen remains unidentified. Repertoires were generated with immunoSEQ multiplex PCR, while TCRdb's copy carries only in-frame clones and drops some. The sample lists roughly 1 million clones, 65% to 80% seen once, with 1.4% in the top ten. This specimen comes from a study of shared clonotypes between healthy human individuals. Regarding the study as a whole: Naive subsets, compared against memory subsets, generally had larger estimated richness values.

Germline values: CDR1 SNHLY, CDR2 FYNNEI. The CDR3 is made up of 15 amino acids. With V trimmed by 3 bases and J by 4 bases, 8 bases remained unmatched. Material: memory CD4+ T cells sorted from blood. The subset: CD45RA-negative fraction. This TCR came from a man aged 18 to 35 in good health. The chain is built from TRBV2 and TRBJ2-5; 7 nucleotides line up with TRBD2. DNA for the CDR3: TGTGCCAGCAGTGAGCTGGCTAGCGGAGGAGAGACCCAGTACTTC. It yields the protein CASSELASGGETQYF.